This T cell receptor (beta chain) was identified during a study of Ad26.COV2.S vaccination and SARS-CoV-2 variants. Looking at the study overall: The donor participated in the COV1001 trial, in its Ad26.COV2.S arm. Overall study results and limits: Measures of TCR breadth and depth may have fallen short of total T cell responses.

As regards this clone: The antigen is unknown.

This sample's treatment: around 19 received Ad26.COV2.S at low or high dose, single or two shots; about 5 received placebo; per-sample allocation not given. At day 63 after the first vaccine or placebo injection, samples were drawn. The data were produced by immunoSEQ multiplex PCR, yet TCRdb's version contains in-frame clones alone and is incomplete. The table shows around 250,000 clones, with around 88% occurring only once. V lost 4 bases to trimming and J lost 5 bases, with 27 bases between them. Germline V gene lookup returns CDR1 SGHKS and CDR2 YYEKEE (reference sequence). This CDR3 is 18 amino acids long.

Sequenced here: peripheral blood, sampled in a trial of Ad26.COV2.S vaccine versus placebo. The clonotype comes from a person aged 18-65 years who received the Ad26.COV2.S COVID-19 vaccine or a placebo. V gene TRBV5-5 combines with J gene TRBJ2-5; the D gene is possibly TRBD1 (5 bases). Written as DNA, the CDR3 is TGTGCCAGCAGCCGACAGATCTGGACCGGGCTTCCGCGGGAGACCCAGTACTTC. Translating it yields CASSRQIWTGLPRETQYF.